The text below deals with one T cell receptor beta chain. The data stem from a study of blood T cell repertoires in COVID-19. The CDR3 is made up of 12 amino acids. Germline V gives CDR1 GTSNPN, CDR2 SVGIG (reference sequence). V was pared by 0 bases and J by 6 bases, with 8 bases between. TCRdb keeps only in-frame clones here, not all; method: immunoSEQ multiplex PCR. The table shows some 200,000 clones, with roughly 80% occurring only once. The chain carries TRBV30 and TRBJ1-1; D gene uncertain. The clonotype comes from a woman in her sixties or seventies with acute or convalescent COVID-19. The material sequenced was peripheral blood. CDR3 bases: TGTGCCTGGAGTGTATACAAATCTGAAGCTTTCTTT. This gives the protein CAWSVYKSEAFF.